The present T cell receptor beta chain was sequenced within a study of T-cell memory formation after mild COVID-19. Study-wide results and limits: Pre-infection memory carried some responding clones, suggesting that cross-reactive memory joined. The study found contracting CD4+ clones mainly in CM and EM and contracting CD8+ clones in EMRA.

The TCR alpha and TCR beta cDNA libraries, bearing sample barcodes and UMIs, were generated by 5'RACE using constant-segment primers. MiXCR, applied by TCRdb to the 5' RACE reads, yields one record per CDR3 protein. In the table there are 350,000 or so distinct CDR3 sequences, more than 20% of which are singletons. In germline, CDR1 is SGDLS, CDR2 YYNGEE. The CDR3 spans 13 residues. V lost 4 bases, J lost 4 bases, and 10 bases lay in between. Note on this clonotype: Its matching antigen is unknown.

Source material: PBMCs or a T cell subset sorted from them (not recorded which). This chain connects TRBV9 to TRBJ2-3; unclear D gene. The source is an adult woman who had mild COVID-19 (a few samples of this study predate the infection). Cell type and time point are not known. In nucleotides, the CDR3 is TGTGCCAGCAGCTCAAACTCTCCAGATACGCAGTATTTT. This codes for CASSSNSPDTQYF.